The next 15 T cell receptor beta chains were all read from a single sample in a study of T cell responses to AZD1222 COVID-19 vaccine. Assay: immunoSEQ multiplex PCR; the TCRdb copy retains only in-frame clones and omits some. Here the sample spans about 97,000 clones, 90% to 95% being singletons. This specimen consisted of peripheral blood, obtained on day 0 of AZD1222 vaccination. These receptor sequences come from an adult in good health.

The V gene is TRBV6-2 or TRBV6-3, the J gene TRBJ2-1; possible D gene TRBD1, 6 bases. Germline CDR1 MNHEY, CDR2 SVGEGT. CDR3 size: 13 residues. Trimming shortened V by 6 bases and J by 5 bases, and 11 bases separated the two germline ends. CDR3 DNA: TGTGCCAGCAGCTTACAGGGAGACAATGAGCAGTTCTTC. It codes for CASSLQGDNEQFF.

The V call is TRBV27, the J call TRBJ1-1; D gene ambiguous. The CDR3 has 15 amino acids. Trimming stripped 1 base from V and 1 base from J, with 10 bases between. The V gene's germline CDR1 is MNHEY and CDR2 SMNVEV (reference sequence). The DNA of the CDR3 is TGTGCCAGCAGTTTATATTCGACGGAGAACACTGAAGCTTTCTTT. Its translation: CASSLYSTENTEAFF.

The rearrangement links TRBV12-5 to TRBJ2-3; the D gene could be TRBD1 or TRBD2 (5 bases each). Germline V gives CDR1 LGHNT, CDR2 FRNRAP. This CDR3 spans 15 amino acids. Trimming left V 5 bases short and J 0 bases short, with 12 bases between. DNA for the CDR3: TGTGCTAGTGGTGTGGGGGACCTTAGCACAGATACGCAGTATTTT. As protein: CASGVGDLSTDTQYF. Full variable domain (outside the CDR3, taken from reference TRBV12-5 and TRBJ2-3): DARVTQTPRHKVTEMGQEVTMRCQPILGHNTVFWYRQTMMQGLELLAYFRNRAPLDDSGMPKDRFSAEMPDATLATLKIQPSEPRDSAVYFCASGVGDLSTDTQYFGPGTRLTVL.

V gene TRBV7-9 combines with J gene TRBJ1-2; D call uncertain. The CDR3 has 14 amino acids. V shed 0 bases and J shed 4 bases, with 9 bases lying between them. CDR1 is SEHNR and CDR2 is FQNEAQ in the germline V gene (reference sequence). The CDR3 nucleotides read TGTGCCAGCAGCTTAGCGCTGGTTTCCTATGGCTACACCTTC. Protein: CASSLALVSYGYTF.

The J gene is TRBJ2-3, the V gene TRBV5-1; D call uncertain. Germline CDR1 SGHRS, CDR2 YFSETQ. This CDR3 has 14 residues. Trimming took 0 bases from V and 9 from J, leaving 14 bases between them. The CDR3 sequence is CASSLVGGLDTQYF. The CDR3 coding sequence is TGCGCCAGCAGCTTGGTCGGTGGCCTTGACACGCAGTATTTT.

The rearrangement uses TRBV19 and TRBJ1-1; unclear D gene. The length of the CDR3 is 14 residues. The ends were cut back, 3 bases at V and 0 bases at J, with 8 bases in the middle. CDR1 and CDR2 from the germline V gene are LNHDA and SQIVND (reference sequence). CDR3 region: CASSMLGMNTEAFF. For the CDR3, the DNA is TGTGCCAGTAGTATGCTGGGAATGAACACTGAAGCTTTCTTT.

This rearrangement joins TRBV7-3 to TRBJ2-5; 7 nucleotides agree with TRBD2. Unmatched junction bases numbered 6, after V lost 5 bases and J lost 3 bases. CDR3 size: 14 residues. Germline lookup yields CDR1 SGHTA and CDR2 FQGTGA. CDR3 loop: CASSLTGGEETQYF. The CDR3 DNA reads TGTGCCAGCAGCCTCACGGGGGGAGAAGAGACCCAGTACTTC. The variable domain in full, with the rest retrieved from reference TRBV7-3 and TRBJ2-5, is GAGVSQTPSNKVTEKGKYVELRCDPISGHTALYWYRQSLGQGPEFLIYFQGTGAADDSGLPNDRFFAVRPEGSVSTLKIQRTERGDSAVYLCASSLTGGEETQYFGPGTRLLVL.

This chain uses TRBV5-1 with TRBJ2-7, with TRBD2 as a possible D gene (7 bases). CDR3 length: 16 residues. Trimming pared 0 bases from V and 0 bases from J, leaving 13 bases between. Germline V gene lookup returns CDR1 SGHRS and CDR2 YFSETQ. CDR3 DNA: TGCGCCAGCAGCTTGGGCGGGGGCCCAAGCTCCTACGAGCAGTACTTC. Encoded protein: CASSLGGGPSSYEQYF.

This clone is a singleton in its sample. The chain carries TRBV25-1 and TRBJ1-5, with a weak D call TRBD1 (5 bases). Trimming pared 3 bases from V and 7 bases from J, leaving 10 bases between. The germline V gene encodes CDR1 MGHDK and CDR2 SYGVNS. CDR3 length: 13 amino acids. DNA for the CDR3: TGTGCCAGCAGTGACCAGGCAGGGCAGCCCCAGCATTTT. Translated: CASSDQAGQPQHF.

The chain links TRBV28 to TRBJ1-4, with 10 bases matching TRBD1. The trim removed 4 bases at V and 6 bases at J, leaving 11 bases unmatched. Germline loops: CDR1 MDHEN, CDR2 SYDVKM. CDR3 length: 17 residues. The CDR3 sequence is CASSSKLRDRGDEKLFF. CDR3 nucleotides: TGTGCCAGCAGTTCCAAGCTCCGGGACAGGGGTGATGAAAAACTGTTTTTT.

The table lists this clone with a few counts. The CDR3 reads CAISPLSGEQYF. The CDR3, as DNA: TGTGCCATCAGTCCCCTTTCGGGCGAGCAGTACTTC. V is TRBV10-3 and J is TRBJ2-7; no clear D gene. Per the germline V gene, CDR1 is ENHRY and CDR2 is SYGVKD. The ends were cut back, 5 bases at V and 6 bases at J, with 11 bases in the middle. This CDR3 has 12 amino acids.

The rearrangement links TRBV21-1 to TRBJ2-1; TRBD2, as called in the table, went unchecked against the DNA. TRBV21-1 is reported as a pseudogene. The CDR3 covers 20 residues. The CDR3 bases are TGTGCCAGCAGCAAAGTCCGAACTAGCGGGCGTGATAGCTCCTACAATGAGCAGTTCTTC. Residues: CASSKVRTSGRDSSYNEQFF.

This sequence joins TRBV5-1 and TRBJ2-3; TRBD1 agrees at 10 bases. This CDR3 contains 15 residues. Germline CDR1 is SGHRS and CDR2 is YFSETQ. J lost 3 bases, V lost 4 bases, and 5 bases had no gene match. CDR3 residues: CASSDRDRGTDTQYF. CDR3 DNA sequence: TGCGCCAGCAGCGACCGGGACAGGGGAACAGATACGCAGTATTTT.

This clone appeared a single time. V is TRBV6-5 and J is TRBJ1-6; maybe TRBD1 (6 bases). The germline V gene has CDR1 MNHEY and CDR2 SVGAGI. Trimming took off 2 bases at V and 9 bases at J, with 14 bases between the two ends. The CDR3 has 15 amino acids. CDR3 coding DNA: TGTGCCAGCAGTTACGGGCAGGGGTTGGCTTCACCCCTCCACTTT. Protein: CASSYGQGLASPLHF.

This sequence joins TRBV27 and TRBJ1-1; 7 positions agree with TRBD1. V gave up 2 bases and J gave up 0 bases; unmatched junction bases: 9. This CDR3 is 17 amino acids long. Germline V gene data show CDR1 as MNHEY and CDR2 as SMNVEV (reference sequence). The CDR3 bases are TGTGCCAGCAGTTTAAAGGGGGCCGTGGAGATGAACACTGAAGCTTTCTTT. Residues: CASSLKGAVEMNTEAFF.